Listed below are T cell receptor beta chains from one sample, sequenced in a study of response to subunit inactivated influenza vaccine. TCRdb redid the calling of the RT-PCR reads with MiXCR, one entry per CDR3 protein. The sample holds a few hundred thousand distinct CDR3 sequences, under 8.5% seen once. Material: PBMCs from blood, obtained around 2 years after vaccination. These receptors were obtained from a man aged 45 to 70 who received an inactivated influenza vaccine. Both conserved end residues are trimmed from each CDR3. The D gene is left open where the match is weak. Clone sizes are given selectively: once, few, many, or a class where the clone is expanded.

TRBJ2-4,TRBV9,NA,few,ASSPAGQGLAKNIQY
TRBJ2-1,TRBV29-1,TRBD2,NA,SVEPRAGINNEQF
TRBJ1-2,TRBV7-2,TRBD1,many,ASSLGAGGGYT
TRBJ2-4,TRBV4-1,NA,many,ASSQVFGDRGIQY
TRBJ2-1,TRBV12-3/TRBV12-4,TRBD1,many,ASSHRTGWDEQF
TRBJ2-7,TRBV28,NA,NA,AIAGSYWEQY
TRBJ2-5,TRBV4-3,NA,few,ASSPGSAQTQY
TRBJ1-2,TRBV14,NA,few,ASSQFRGYGYT
TRBJ2-5,TRBV3-1,NA,many,ASSQDTKQETQY
TRBJ2-3,TRBV9,TRBD2,few,ASSNQREGIDTQY
TRBJ2-1,TRBV20-1,NA,many,SARRDLKNEQF
TRBJ2-7,TRBV5-1,TRBD1,few,ASSSAPGTASYEQY
TRBJ2-4,TRBV5-1,NA,NA,ASSLAGFEGSKNIQY
TRBJ1-1,TRBV20-1,NA,few,SARETGSEAF
TRBJ2-7,TRBV20-1,TRBD2,NA,SARSASGRSLGY
TRBJ2-3,TRBV28,NA,NA,ASSLGGAGGYTQY
TRBJ1-2,TRBV29-1,NA,few,SVGTYT
TRBJ2-2,TRBV6-2/TRBV6-3,TRBD2,few,ASSTGLAGADTGELF
TRBJ1-2,TRBV5-1,TRBD1,many,ASSLFDRVGYT
TRBJ2-2,TRBV5-1,NA,many,ASSGKDTGELF
TRBJ1-6,TRBV10-1,TRBD1,many,ASKRDRDSPLH
TRBJ1-4,TRBV18,NA,few,ASSPPRVNEKLF
TRBJ2-5,TRBV9,NA,many,ASSVAREGAGGLQETQY
TRBJ2-2,TRBV7-3,NA,few,ASSADTGELF
TRBJ2-5,TRBV12-3/TRBV12-4,NA,NA,ASSLYRGTEETQY
TRBJ1-1,TRBV5-1,NA,few,ASSRGGKDTEAF
TRBJ2-7,TRBV19,TRBD2,NA,ASSLSAGGANPYEQY
TRBJ1-6,TRBV7-2,NA,few,ASSFSGYNSPLH
TRBJ2-2,TRBV20-1,NA,NA,SARGPGGDTGELF
TRBJ2-1,TRBV20-1,TRBD2,few,SARIAGGKF
TRBJ2-7,TRBV10-3,TRBD1,NA,AISPDRATYEQY
TRBJ2-1,TRBV28,TRBD2,many,ASSLLSRGAFNEQF
TRBJ2-3,TRBV20-1,NA,NA,SARTVPSTDTQY
TRBJ1-6,TRBV28,NA,few,ASSLAGRPYNSPLH
TRBJ1-3,TRBV29-1,TRBD1,NA,SVRGQGDFGNTIY
TRBJ2-3,TRBV3-1,NA,few,ASSQVGVSTDTQY